This entry describes one T cell receptor beta chain. Its antigen is currently unknown. The time point here: 2015-2016 season, pre-vaccination. Subjects lived in the community and lacked influenza vaccine within the prior 6 months. Non-naive CD4+CXCR5+PD-1+ cTfh were sorted into ICOS+CD38+ and ICOS-CD38- fractions. Clones were sequenced by immunoSEQ multiplex PCR, and TCRdb holds only the in-frame ones, with some missing. The table includes 9,500 to 12,000 clones, over 70% detected once. This entry belongs to a study of follicular helper T cells after annual influenza vaccination. Turning to the study itself: After each seasonal flu vaccination, blood came on days 0, 7 and 28. Notes on the study in general: Recurrent ICOS+CD38+ cTfh clonotypes included tetramer and AIM influenza-specific ones.

The clonotype comes from an adult who received the influenza vaccine. The source material was CXCR5+ CD38- circulating T follicular helper cells from blood, sampled on the day of influenza vaccination. Documented subset: circulating Tfh, non-naive CD4+CXCR5+PD-1+ (ICOS+CD38+ or ICOS-CD38-).

CDR3 DNA: TGTGCCAGTAGTATAGGGGGGGGACGTATAGATACGCAGTATTTT. As protein: CASSIGGGRIDTQYF. This chain links TRBV19 with TRBJ2-3; 7 bases line up with TRBD2. Germline V lookup: CDR1 LNHDA, CDR2 SQIVND (reference sequence). Trimming took 1 base from V and 5 from J; bases not matched to a gene: 6. The CDR3 covers 15 residues.